This T cell receptor beta chain was captured by sequencing in a study of blood T cell repertoires in COVID-19. The overall study: Acute and convalescent COVID-19 specimens originated in the United States, Italy and Spain. The cDNA or gDNA used as material had been derived from T cells, B-cell-depleted T cells, or PBMCs.

The CDR3 length is 14 residues. The J segment lost 8 bases and the V segment lost 5 bases, leaving 10 bases of the junction unmatched. Per germline, CDR1 MGHRA and CDR2 YSYEKL. Those enrolled, adults aged roughly 18 to 95 years, came from around 24 US areas. Libraries were prepared by immunoSEQ multiplex PCR; TCRdb keeps only in-frame clonotypes and omits some of them. The table has 360,000 or so clones, roughly 86% seen once. The material sequenced was PBMCs or T cells enriched from blood (not recorded which). This rearrangement joins TRBV4-1 to TRBJ1-2; 8 bases match TRBD1. The receptor was derived from a woman aged 25 to 45 who had recovered from COVID-19. This CDR3 reads CASSKIQGAEGYTF. CDR3 coding DNA: TGCGCCAGCAGCAAAATCCAGGGGGCGGAAGGCTACACCTTC.